These T cell receptor beta chains were read from a single sample in a study of blood T cells in healthy people across ages. MiXCR, run by TCRdb on the 5' RACE reads, gives a single entry per CDR3 protein. The data show approximately 800,000 distinct CDR3 sequences, over 45% seen once. The sample taken for sequencing was blood. These receptors came from a man aged 25 to 40 in good health. Each CDR3 is given with its conserved first and last residue. Each record gives: clone size, V gene, D gene, J gene, CDR3 protein, CDR3 DNA. A D gene is named only where the DNA matches it firmly. Only part of the rows carry a size: once, few, many, or a class if the clone is expanded.

abundance: NA; v_gene: TRBV5-1; d_gene: NA; j_gene: TRBJ2-5; CDR3aa: CASSLESYGGGTQYF; CDR3nt: TGCGCCAGCAGCTTGGAATCTTATGGAGGAGGGACCCAGTACTTC
abundance: once; v_gene: TRBV7-9; d_gene: NA; j_gene: TRBJ2-1; CDR3aa: CASSLTASANEQFF; CDR3nt: TGTGCCAGCAGCCTGACGGCCTCGGCGAATGAGCAGTTCTTC
abundance: NA; v_gene: TRBV5-6; d_gene: TRBD1; j_gene: TRBJ1-1; CDR3aa: CASSIGPGQGSEAFF; CDR3nt: TGTGCCAGCAGCATCGGACCGGGACAGGGATCTGAAGCTTTCTTT
abundance: NA; v_gene: TRBV20-1; d_gene: NA; j_gene: TRBJ2-7; CDR3aa: CSARAGTSDYEQYF; CDR3nt: TGCAGTGCTAGAGCCGGGACGTCGGACTACGAGCAGTACTTC
abundance: NA; v_gene: TRBV29-1; d_gene: TRBD2; j_gene: TRBJ2-7; CDR3aa: CSVLGLARYEQYF; CDR3nt: TGCAGCGTACTGGGACTAGCGCGCTACGAGCAGTACTTC
abundance: many; v_gene: TRBV5-1; d_gene: NA; j_gene: TRBJ2-6; CDR3aa: CASSLNPGADYSGANVLTF; CDR3nt: TGCGCCAGCAGCTTGAATCCGGGGGCCGACTACTCTGGGGCCAACGTCCTGACTTTC
abundance: NA; v_gene: TRBV7-9; d_gene: NA; j_gene: TRBJ2-7; CDR3aa: CASSLRGENNEQYF; CDR3nt: TGTGCCAGCAGCCTTCGCGGGGAGAACAATGAGCAGTACTTC
abundance: NA; v_gene: TRBV29-1; d_gene: NA; j_gene: TRBJ2-1; CDR3aa: CSVGPENNEQFF; CDR3nt: TGCAGCGTTGGTCCAGAGAACAATGAGCAGTTCTTC
abundance: few; v_gene: TRBV4-3; d_gene: NA; j_gene: TRBJ2-7; CDR3aa: CASSQAAKGRNEQYF; CDR3nt: TGCGCCAGCAGCCAAGCAGCGAAGGGTAGGAACGAGCAGTACTTC
abundance: once; v_gene: TRBV7-3; d_gene: NA; j_gene: TRBJ2-3; CDR3aa: CASSPDSADTQYF; CDR3nt: TGTGCCAGCAGCCCGGACAGCGCAGATACGCAGTATTTT
abundance: many; v_gene: TRBV20-1; d_gene: NA; j_gene: TRBJ2-3; CDR3aa: CSARIVGRGDPDTQYF; CDR3nt: TGCAGTGCTAGGATCGTTGGACGAGGCGATCCAGATACGCAGTATTTT
abundance: NA; v_gene: TRBV20-1; d_gene: NA; j_gene: TRBJ2-1; CDR3aa: CSARGQGWYYNEQFF; CDR3nt: TGCAGTGCTAGAGGTCAGGGGTGGTACTACAATGAGCAGTTCTTC
abundance: NA; v_gene: TRBV5-6; d_gene: NA; j_gene: TRBJ2-5; CDR3aa: CASSLGPSNQQETQYF; CDR3nt: TGTGCCAGCAGCTTGGGGCCCTCGAACCAGCAAGAGACCCAGTACTTC
abundance: NA; v_gene: TRBV28; d_gene: NA; j_gene: TRBJ2-5; CDR3aa: CASSSGTSDDISYNEQYF; CDR3nt: TGTGCCAGCAGTTCCGGGACCAGCGATGATATCTCCTACAATGAGCAGTACTTC
abundance: few; v_gene: TRBV7-9; d_gene: TRBD1; j_gene: TRBJ2-7; CDR3aa: CASSLASDRTRNEQYF; CDR3nt: TGTGCCAGCAGCTTAGCGTCGGACAGGACTCGAAACGAGCAGTACTTC
abundance: NA; v_gene: TRBV5-1; d_gene: NA; j_gene: TRBJ2-5; CDR3aa: CASSLGEGRETQYF; CDR3nt: TGCGCCAGCAGCTTGGGAGAGGGGCGGGAGACCCAGTACTTC
abundance: NA; v_gene: TRBV28; d_gene: NA; j_gene: TRBJ2-6; CDR3aa: CASSLLQGFNSGANVLTF; CDR3nt: TGTGCCAGCAGTTTATTACAGGGTTTCAACTCTGGGGCCAACGTCCTGACTTTC
abundance: NA; v_gene: TRBV20-1; d_gene: NA; j_gene: TRBJ1-2; CDR3aa: CRLGRDLYGYTF; CDR3nt: TGCAGGTTAGGCAGGGACCTATACGGCTACACCTTC
abundance: NA; v_gene: TRBV27; d_gene: TRBD1; j_gene: TRBJ2-2; CDR3aa: CASSSLGQGDTGELFF; CDR3nt: TGTGCCAGCAGTTCTCTGGGACAGGGAGACACCGGGGAGCTGTTTTTT
abundance: NA; v_gene: TRBV20-1; d_gene: TRBD1; j_gene: TRBJ2-3; CDR3aa: CSARDPGGFGTDTQYF; CDR3nt: TGCAGTGCTAGAGATCCAGGGGGTTTTGGCACAGATACGCAGTATTTT
abundance: once; v_gene: TRBV10-3; d_gene: NA; j_gene: TRBJ1-4; CDR3aa: CAISESVGGSEKLFF; CDR3nt: TGTGCCATCAGTGAATCAGTCGGAGGCTCAGAAAAACTGTTTTTT
abundance: NA; v_gene: TRBV7-9; d_gene: NA; j_gene: TRBJ2-7; CDR3aa: CASSSPGGGGTYEQYF; CDR3nt: TGTGCCAGCAGCTCGCCTGGGGGAGGCGGAACCTACGAGCAGTACTTC
abundance: NA; v_gene: TRBV9; d_gene: NA; j_gene: TRBJ1-6; CDR3aa: CASSVGQGSSPLHF; CDR3nt: TGTGCCAGCAGCGTAGGGCAGGGCTCTTCACCCCTCCACTTT
abundance: few; v_gene: TRBV5-1; d_gene: NA; j_gene: TRBJ2-1; CDR3aa: CASSGVGVGNNEQFF; CDR3nt: TGCGCCAGCAGCGGGGTCGGGGTAGGGAATAATGAGCAGTTCTTC
abundance: few; v_gene: TRBV15; d_gene: NA; j_gene: TRBJ2-1; CDR3aa: CATSRDQGYEQFF; CDR3nt: TGTGCCACCAGCAGAGATCAAGGATATGAGCAGTTCTTC
abundance: NA; v_gene: TRBV20-1; d_gene: NA; j_gene: TRBJ2-3; CDR3aa: CSARPSGQGADTQYF; CDR3nt: TGCAGTGCTAGACCATCGGGACAAGGGGCAGATACGCAGTATTTT
abundance: NA; v_gene: TRBV12-3/TRBV12-4; d_gene: NA; j_gene: TRBJ2-5; CDR3aa: CASRTGTAGETQYF; CDR3nt: TGTGCCAGCAGAACAGGGACAGCGGGAGAGACCCAGTACTTC
abundance: few; v_gene: TRBV20-1; d_gene: TRBD1; j_gene: TRBJ1-6; CDR3aa: CSARETGYYSPLHF; CDR3nt: TGCAGTGCTAGGGAGACAGGGTATTATTCACCCCTCCACTTT
abundance: NA; v_gene: TRBV4-3; d_gene: NA; j_gene: TRBJ1-2; CDR3aa: CASSQDPVGSRGGYTF; CDR3nt: TGCGCCAGCAGCCAAGATCCGGTAGGGAGTCGGGGTGGCTACACCTTC
abundance: few; v_gene: TRBV20-1; d_gene: NA; j_gene: TRBJ1-2; CDR3aa: CSAKSGAGYGYTF; CDR3nt: TGCAGTGCTAAGTCGGGGGCGGGCTATGGCTACACCTTC
abundance: NA; v_gene: TRBV5-1; d_gene: TRBD1; j_gene: TRBJ2-5; CDR3aa: CASKQGFTETQYF; CDR3nt: TGCGCCAGTAAACAGGGGTTTACAGAGACCCAGTACTTC
abundance: few; v_gene: TRBV7-2; d_gene: NA; j_gene: TRBJ2-1; CDR3aa: CASSLVGTTYNEQFF; CDR3nt: TGTGCCAGCAGCTTAGTCGGAACCACATACAATGAGCAGTTCTTC
abundance: NA; v_gene: TRBV7-9; d_gene: TRBD2; j_gene: TRBJ2-3; CDR3aa: CASSLPAGGADTQYF; CDR3nt: TGTGCCAGCAGCTTACCAGCGGGAGGGGCAGATACGCAGTATTTT
abundance: NA; v_gene: TRBV12-3/TRBV12-4; d_gene: NA; j_gene: TRBJ1-1; CDR3aa: CASSPTGTEAFF; CDR3nt: TGTGCCAGCAGCCCGACGGGGACTGAAGCTTTCTTT
abundance: few; v_gene: TRBV28; d_gene: TRBD2; j_gene: TRBJ2-5; CDR3aa: CASTASGNQETQYF; CDR3nt: TGTGCCAGCACGGCTAGCGGGAATCAAGAGACCCAGTACTTC
abundance: NA; v_gene: TRBV7-9; d_gene: TRBD1; j_gene: TRBJ2-3; CDR3aa: CASSQTGATLTDTQYF; CDR3nt: TGTGCCAGCAGCCAAACAGGGGCCACACTCACAGATACGCAGTATTTT
abundance: NA; v_gene: TRBV7-8; d_gene: NA; j_gene: TRBJ2-7; CDR3aa: CASSPGEQYF; CDR3nt: TGTGCCAGCAGCCCCGGTGAGCAGTACTTC
abundance: NA; v_gene: TRBV28; d_gene: NA; j_gene: TRBJ1-2; CDR3aa: CASSYRVNYGYTF; CDR3nt: TGTGCCAGCAGTTACAGGGTCAACTATGGCTACACCTTC
abundance: few; v_gene: TRBV6-1; d_gene: NA; j_gene: TRBJ2-5; CDR3aa: CASTRDMQETQYF; CDR3nt: TGTGCCAGCACGAGGGACATGCAAGAGACCCAGTACTTC
abundance: NA; v_gene: TRBV6-5; d_gene: NA; j_gene: TRBJ2-1; CDR3aa: CASSRDSQTDNEQFF; CDR3nt: TGTGCCAGCAGTCGGGACTCTCAGACGGACAATGAGCAGTTCTTC
abundance: NA; v_gene: TRBV29-1; d_gene: NA; j_gene: TRBJ1-2; CDR3aa: CSVDSGPIPNGYTF; CDR3nt: TGCAGCGTTGATTCCGGACCGATACCAAATGGCTACACCTTC
abundance: NA; v_gene: TRBV29-1; d_gene: NA; j_gene: TRBJ2-3; CDR3aa: CSVLRSTDTQYF; CDR3nt: TGCAGCGTCCTCCGAAGCACAGATACGCAGTATTTT
abundance: NA; v_gene: TRBV7-8; d_gene: NA; j_gene: TRBJ2-6; CDR3aa: CASSSPGSGANVLTF; CDR3nt: TGTGCCAGCAGCTCCCCCGGCTCTGGGGCCAACGTCCTGACTTTC
abundance: NA; v_gene: TRBV25-1; d_gene: NA; j_gene: TRBJ1-4; CDR3aa: CASKFGGLNEKLFF; CDR3nt: TGTGCCAGCAAATTTGGGGGGCTTAATGAAAAACTGTTTTTT
abundance: NA; v_gene: TRBV5-1; d_gene: NA; j_gene: TRBJ2-7; CDR3aa: CASSRDSGYYEQYF; CDR3nt: TGCGCCAGCAGCAGGGACTCGGGATACTACGAGCAGTACTTC
abundance: NA; v_gene: TRBV7-2; d_gene: TRBD2; j_gene: TRBJ2-1; CDR3aa: CASSLVVTSTNEQFF; CDR3nt: TGTGCCAGCAGCTTAGTGGTGACTAGCACCAATGAGCAGTTCTTC
abundance: NA; v_gene: TRBV20-1; d_gene: NA; j_gene: TRBJ1-1; CDR3aa: CSAPRSPLTEAFF; CDR3nt: TGCAGTGCTCCTAGGAGCCCCCTCACTGAAGCTTTCTTT
abundance: few; v_gene: TRBV29-1; d_gene: NA; j_gene: TRBJ2-1; CDR3aa: CSVEDLAREQFF; CDR3nt: TGCAGCGTTGAAGATCTAGCCCGAGAGCAGTTCTTC
abundance: NA; v_gene: TRBV15; d_gene: NA; j_gene: TRBJ2-3; CDR3aa: CATSRRTTDTQYF; CDR3nt: TGTGCCACCAGCCGGAGAACCACAGATACGCAGTATTTT
abundance: few; v_gene: TRBV5-1; d_gene: NA; j_gene: TRBJ1-2; CDR3aa: CASKKQGSDYGYTF; CDR3nt: TGCGCCAGCAAAAAACAGGGTTCGGACTATGGCTACACCTTC
abundance: NA; v_gene: TRBV6-1; d_gene: NA; j_gene: TRBJ1-6; CDR3aa: CASSGQSNNNSPLHF; CDR3nt: TGTGCCAGCAGTGGACAGTCGAACAATAATTCACCCCTCCACTTT
abundance: NA; v_gene: TRBV29-1; d_gene: TRBD1; j_gene: TRBJ2-7; CDR3aa: CSVEGGQGTGEQYF; CDR3nt: TGCAGCGTTGAAGGAGGACAGGGTACTGGCGAGCAGTACTTC
abundance: NA; v_gene: TRBV29-1; d_gene: NA; j_gene: TRBJ2-3; CDR3aa: CSVEDLIRQGQYF; CDR3nt: TGCAGCGTTGAAGATCTCATTCGCCAAGGGCAGTATTTT
abundance: few; v_gene: TRBV5-6; d_gene: TRBD1; j_gene: TRBJ2-7; CDR3aa: CASSFGQGSSYEQYF; CDR3nt: TGTGCCAGCAGCTTCGGACAGGGGTCCTCCTACGAGCAGTACTTC
abundance: NA; v_gene: TRBV12-3/TRBV12-4; d_gene: NA; j_gene: TRBJ1-2; CDR3aa: CASRPDTGPEDYGYTF; CDR3nt: TGTGCCAGCAGACCTGATACAGGTCCGGAGGACTATGGCTACACCTTC